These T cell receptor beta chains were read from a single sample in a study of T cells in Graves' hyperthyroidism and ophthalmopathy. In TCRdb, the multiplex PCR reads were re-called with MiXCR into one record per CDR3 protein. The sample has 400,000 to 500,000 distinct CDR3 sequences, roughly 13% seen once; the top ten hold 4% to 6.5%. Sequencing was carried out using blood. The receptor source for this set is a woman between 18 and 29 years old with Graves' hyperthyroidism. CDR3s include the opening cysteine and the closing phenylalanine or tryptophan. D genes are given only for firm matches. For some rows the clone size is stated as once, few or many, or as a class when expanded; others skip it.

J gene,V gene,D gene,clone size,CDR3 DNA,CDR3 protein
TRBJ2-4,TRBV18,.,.,TGTGCCAGCTCACCACGAACGACGGTAGCCAAAAACATTCAGTACTTC,CASSPRTTVAKNIQYF
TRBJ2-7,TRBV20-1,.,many,TGCAGTGCTAGAGATAGTAGTAGGGACGAGCAGTACTTC,CSARDSSRDEQYF
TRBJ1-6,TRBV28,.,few,TGTGCCAGCAGCCCTTTGCAGGGTCGTCATAATTCACCCCTCCACTTT,CASSPLQGRHNSPLHF
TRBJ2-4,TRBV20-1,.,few,TGCAGCTCTGTTCCGGGGACACTAGCCAAAAACATTCAGTACTTC,CSSVPGTLAKNIQYF
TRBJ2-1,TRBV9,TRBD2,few,TGTGCCAGCAGCGTAGAAGCGGGAGGGTCGAATGAGCAGTTCTTC,CASSVEAGGSNEQFF
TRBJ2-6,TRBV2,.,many,TGTGCCAGCAGTGATTCAGGGGCCTCTGGGGCCAACGTCCTGACTTTC,CASSDSGASGANVLTF
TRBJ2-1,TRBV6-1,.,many,TGTGCCAGCAGTGAGGGGAGCTTAGTTGTTGAGCAGTTCTTC,CASSEGSLVVEQFF
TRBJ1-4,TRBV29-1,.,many,TGCAGCGCCGGAGGACGGAGTAATGAAAAACTGTTTTTT,CSAGGRSNEKLFF
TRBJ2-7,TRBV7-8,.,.,TGTGCCAGCAGCCCCCAGGGGGGCGAGCAGTACTTC,CASSPQGGEQYF
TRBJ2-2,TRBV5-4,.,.,TGTGCCAGCAGCTTGGATAGGGGCGAAATTCCCGGGGAGCTGTTTTTT,CASSLDRGEIPGELFF
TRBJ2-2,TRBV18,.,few,TGTGCCAGCTCGCCCCCGGGACTGATGAACACCGGGGAGCTGTTTTTT,CASSPPGLMNTGELFF
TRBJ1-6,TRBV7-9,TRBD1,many,TGTGCCAGCAGCCTGGGACAGGGGCTGAATAATTCACCCCTCCACTTT,CASSLGQGLNNSPLHF
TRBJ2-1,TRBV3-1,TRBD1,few,TGTGCCAGCAGCGCTGGGATGGGACAGGGCAAGTACAATGAGCAGTTCTTC,CASSAGMGQGKYNEQFF
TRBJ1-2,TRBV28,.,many,TGTGCCAGCAGTTTCGGCAGGGGCTATGGCTACACCTTC,CASSFGRGYGYTF
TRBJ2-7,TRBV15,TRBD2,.,TGCGCCACCAGTATCCGCGGGAGGGCCTACGAGCAGTACTTC,CATSIRGRAYEQYF
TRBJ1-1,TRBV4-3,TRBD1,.,TGCGCCAGCAGCCAAGGCGGACAGGGAGGTGAAGCTTTCTTT,CASSQGGQGGEAFF
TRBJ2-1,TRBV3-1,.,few,TGTGCCAGCAGCCAGCAACCGGGACTGAGCTCCTACAATGAGCAGTTCTTC,CASSQQPGLSSYNEQFF
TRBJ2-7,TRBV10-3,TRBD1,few,TGTGCCATCACGACAGGGGCAAACTACGAGCAGTACTTC,CAITTGANYEQYF
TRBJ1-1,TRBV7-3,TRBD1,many,TGTGCCAGCAGCCGGGACAGGGCCACTGAAGCTTTCTTT,CASSRDRATEAFF
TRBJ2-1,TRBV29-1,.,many,TGCAGCGTTGACTCTACATCTCGATTATACAATGAGCAGTTCTTC,CSVDSTSRLYNEQFF
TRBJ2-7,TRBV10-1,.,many,TGCGCCAGCGGAGGCCAACGGGAGCGTAGCGAGCAGTACTTC,CASGGQRERSEQYF
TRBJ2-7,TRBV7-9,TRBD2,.,TGTGCCGGCAGCGGGGATAGCGGGATTGAATACGAGCAGTACTTC,CAGSGDSGIEYEQYF
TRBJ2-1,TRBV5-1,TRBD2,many,TGCGCCAGCAGCGCTAGCGGTCGGCGCAATGAGCAGTTCTTC,CASSASGRRNEQFF
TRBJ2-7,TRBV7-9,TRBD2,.,TGTGCCAGCAGCTTTGGGACTAGCGGGGCCTCCTACGAGCAGTACTTC,CASSFGTSGASYEQYF
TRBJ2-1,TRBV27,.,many,TGTGCCAGCAGGGTTCAGGCCCAATACAATGAGCAGTTCTTC,CASRVQAQYNEQFF
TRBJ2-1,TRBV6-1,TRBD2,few,TGTGCCAGCATAGGGACTAGCGGGAGCTCCTACAATGAGCAGTTCTTC,CASIGTSGSSYNEQFF
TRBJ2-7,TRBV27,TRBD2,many,TGTGCCAGTGGACTAGCGGGAAACTACGAGCAGTACTTC,CASGLAGNYEQYF
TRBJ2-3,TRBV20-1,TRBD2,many,TGCAGTGCTAGTAAACCGTTGAGCGGGGGGAGGACAGATACGCAGTATTTT,CSASKPLSGGRTDTQYF
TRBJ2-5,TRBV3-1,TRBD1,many,TGTGCCAGCAGCCAAGATGGGACAGGGAGAGAGACCCAGTACTTC,CASSQDGTGRETQYF
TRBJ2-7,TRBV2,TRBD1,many,TGTGCCAGCAGAGTTTATGGACAGGGCTACGAGCAGTACTTC,CASRVYGQGYEQYF
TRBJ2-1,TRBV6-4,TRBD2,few,TGTGCCAGCAACCGTCCCGGACAGGACTGGACTAGCGGGAGACACAATGAGCAGTTCTTC,CASNRPGQDWTSGRHNEQFF
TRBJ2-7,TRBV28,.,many,TGTGCCAGCAGTTTCGTTGCGAGGCTCTACGAGCAGTACTTC,CASSFVARLYEQYF
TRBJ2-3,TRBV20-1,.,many,TGCAGTGCTAGTAACGGAGCGGTTAGCACAGATACGCAGTATTTT,CSASNGAVSTDTQYF
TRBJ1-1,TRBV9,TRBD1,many,TGTGCCAGCAGCGTAGTTTTGACAGGGATGAACACTGAAGCTTTCTTT,CASSVVLTGMNTEAFF
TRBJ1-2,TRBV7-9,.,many,TGTGCCAGCAGCGACGGGGCGGGACACTTCTATGGCTACACCTTC,CASSDGAGHFYGYTF
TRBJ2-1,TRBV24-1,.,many,TGTGCCACCCAAGACAAATTTGGCGATGAGCAGTTCTTC,CATQDKFGDEQFF
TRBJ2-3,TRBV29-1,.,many,TGCAGCGTTGAAACCACTCCCCACTCCATCGTCACAGATACGCAGTATTTT,CSVETTPHSIVTDTQYF
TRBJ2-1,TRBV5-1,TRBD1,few,TGCGCCAGCAGCCCGGGACAGGGGGTTGAGCAGTTCTTC,CASSPGQGVEQFF
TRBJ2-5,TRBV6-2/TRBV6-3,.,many,TGTGCCAGCAAGGACCCCTTGCGAGCAGAGACCCAGTACTTC,CASKDPLRAETQYF
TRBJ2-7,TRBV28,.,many,TGTGCCAGCAGTTTTCTCAGGGTAGGTTACGAGCAGTACTTC,CASSFLRVGYEQYF
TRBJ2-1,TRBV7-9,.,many,TGTGCCAGCAGCTTACCCCCCGGGCAGTTCTTC,CASSLPPGQFF
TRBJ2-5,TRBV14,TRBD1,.,TGTGCCATCAACACCCTTAACCGGGACAGGGGGCGGACCGGGGAAGAGACCCAGTACTTC,CAINTLNRDRGRTGEETQYF
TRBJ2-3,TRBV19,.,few,TGTGCCAGTAGTATAGATAGGGACGCAGCTAGCACAGATACGCAGTATTTT,CASSIDRDAASTDTQYF